These T cell receptor beta chains were read from a single sample in a study of T cells expressing NK-cell markers. TCRdb re-analyzed the 5' RACE reads; it lists each CDR3 protein once, without DNA. Its table lists some 340,000 distinct CDR3 sequences. Sample: blood T cells: a sorted CD56 or NKG2C T cell subset, CD4+ or CD8+ T cells, or bulk PBMC T cells (not recorded which). These receptors originate from a man aged 18-69 years in good health. Each CDR3 is given with its conserved first and last residue.

TRBV6-5	14	TRBJ1-2	CASSFAGGVSHYTF
TRBV4-2	13	TRBJ2-3	CASSHPALNTQYF
TRBV3-1	16	TRBJ2-7	CASSPTHTGSTYEQYF
TRBV27	16	TRBJ2-1	CASSPRYISSYNEQFF
TRBV6-1	16	TRBJ1-5	CASRRTDGNSNQPQHF
TRBV18	15	TRBJ1-4	CASSPGQTTNEKLFF
TRBV11-3	14	TRBJ2-7	CASSLDSGPYEQYF
TRBV5-1	13	TRBJ2-3	CASSLLTSDTQYF
TRBV27	13	TRBJ2-3	CASSLKGPGPQYF
TRBV5-1	14	TRBJ2-3	CASSGGGAVDTQYF
TRBV13	14	TRBJ2-5	CASSFGTADGPQYF
TRBV11-2	16	TRBJ1-2	CASSKQPGQGLDGYTF
TRBV5-1	13	TRBJ2-7	CASSLVGLWEQYF
TRBV6-1	12	TRBJ2-3	CASSTNLDTQYF
TRBV12-3/TRBV12-4	14	TRBJ1-2	CASSRSGIVYGYTF
TRBV2	12	TRBJ2-7	CAISSGSYEQYF
TRBV2	14	TRBJ2-7	CASSSFKISYEQYF
TRBV15	18	TRBJ1-2	CATSRGDHGGQGHYGYTF
TRBV20-1	14	TRBJ2-3	CSADPGLPLDTQYF
TRBV18	12	TRBJ2-5	CASSPSEETQYF
TRBV4-1	16	TRBJ2-1	CASSQGLAGRYNEQFF
TRBV4-1	15	TRBJ2-3	CASSQVVPSTDTQYF
TRBV11-1	18	TRBJ2-1	CASSFWEFGGGGYNEQFF
TRBV12-3/TRBV12-4	14	TRBJ1-5	CASSLVTGNQPQHF
TRBV28	15	TRBJ2-1	CATISGSSQDHEQFF
TRBV9	16	TRBJ2-1	CASSVTAGAKYNEQFF
TRBV2	12	TRBJ2-4	CASKGEGNIQYF
TRBV20-1	15	TRBJ2-7	CSARATGASSYEQYF
TRBV10-3	14	TRBJ2-7	CAIRTDSLSYEQYF
TRBV5-1	14	TRBJ1-1	CASSLVRSNTEAFF